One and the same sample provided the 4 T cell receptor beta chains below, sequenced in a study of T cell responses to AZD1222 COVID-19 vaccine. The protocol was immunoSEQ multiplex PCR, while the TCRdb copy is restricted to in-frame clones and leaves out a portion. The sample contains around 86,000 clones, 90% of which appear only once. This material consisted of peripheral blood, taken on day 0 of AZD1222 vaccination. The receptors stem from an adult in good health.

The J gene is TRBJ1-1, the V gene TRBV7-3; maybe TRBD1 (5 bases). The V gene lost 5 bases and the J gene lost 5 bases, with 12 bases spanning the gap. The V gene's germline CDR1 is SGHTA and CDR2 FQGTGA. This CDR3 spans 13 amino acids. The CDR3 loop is CASSGRGRTEAFF. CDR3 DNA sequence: TGTGCCAGCAGCGGCCGGGGACGGACTGAAGCTTTCTTT.

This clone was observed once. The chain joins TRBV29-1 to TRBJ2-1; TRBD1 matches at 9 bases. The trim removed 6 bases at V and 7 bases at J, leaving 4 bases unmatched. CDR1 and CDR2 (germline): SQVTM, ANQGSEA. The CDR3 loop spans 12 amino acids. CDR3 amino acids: CSVADRGNEQFF. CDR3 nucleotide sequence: TGCAGCGTGGCTGACAGGGGGAATGAGCAGTTCTTC.

DNA of the CDR3: TGTGCCAGCAGCCCCTTGCCCGGGGACAATGAGCAGTTCTTC. Translation gives CASSPLPGDNEQFF. The rearrangement uses TRBV11-3 and TRBJ2-1; D possibly corresponds to TRBD2 (5 bases). Deletions cut 5 bases from V and 5 bases from J, with 13 bases between. CDR3 length: 14 residues. In germline, CDR1 is SGHNT, CDR2 YENEEA. Complete variable domain (other parts from reference TRBV11-3 and TRBJ2-1): EAGVVQSPRYKIIEKKQPVAFWCNPISGHNTLYWYLQNLGQGPELLIRYENEEAVDDSQLPKDRFSAERLKGVDSTLKIQPAELGDSAVYLCASSPLPGDNEQFFGPGTRLTVL.

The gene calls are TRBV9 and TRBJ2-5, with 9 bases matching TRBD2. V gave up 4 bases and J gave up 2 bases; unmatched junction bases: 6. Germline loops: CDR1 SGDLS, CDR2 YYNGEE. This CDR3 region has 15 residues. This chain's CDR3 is CASSTSSGGQETQYF. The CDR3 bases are TGTGCCAGCAGCACAAGCAGCGGGGGGCAAGAGACCCAGTACTTC. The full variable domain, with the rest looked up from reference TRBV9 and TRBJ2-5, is DSGVTQTPKHLITATGQRVTLRCSPRSGDLSVYWYQQSLDQGLQFLIQYYNGEERAKGNILERFSAQQFPDLHSELNLSSLELGDSALYFCASSTSSGGQETQYFGPGTRLLVL.